These T cell receptor beta chains were read from a single sample in a study of cytomegalovirus exposure and HLA in healthy donors. Clones were read by immunoSEQ multiplex PCR, and TCRdb kept only the in-frame ones, dropping some. The top ten clones hold less than 6% of a sample with approximately 200,000 clones, approximately 80% of them seen once. The sequencing sample was made of PBMCs. Receptor source: a woman between 25 and 40 years old in good health and CMV-seropositive. Each CDR3 is given with its conserved first and last residue. The D gene is left open where the match is weak. Only part of the rows carry a size: once, few, many, or a class if the clone is expanded.

>TRBV5-1|-|TRBD1|TRBJ2-7
CASSYTSGTGLYEQYF
TGCGCCAGCAGCTATACCTCCGGGACAGGACTCTACGAGCAGTACTTC
>TRBV27|-|TRBD1|TRBJ1-5
CASSSSDRVGNQPQHF
TGTGCCAGCAGTTCCTCGGACAGGGTTGGCAATCAGCCCCAGCATTTT
>TRBV6-5|-|TRBD1|TRBJ2-2
CASRTDRRGGELFF
TGTGCCAGCAGAACGGACAGGCGCGGCGGGGAGCTGTTTTTT
>TRBV29-1|-|-|TRBJ1-1
CSVEKGAWAEAFF
TGCAGCGTTGAGAAAGGGGCGTGGGCTGAAGCTTTCTTT
>TRBV15|once|-|TRBJ2-1
CATSRGGLPNNEQFF
TGTGCCACCAGCAGAGGAGGATTGCCGAACAATGAGCAGTTCTTC
>TRBV10-2|-|-|TRBJ2-1
CASSDFTGRSYNEQFF
TGCGCCAGCAGTGACTTTACGGGTCGCTCCTACAATGAGCAGTTCTTC
>TRBV7-9|-|TRBD2|TRBJ2-7
CASSLAGLAGVDEQYF
TGTGCCAGCAGCTTAGCTGGGTTAGCGGGAGTGGACGAGCAGTACTTC
>TRBV5-8|-|-|TRBJ1-1
CASSFSSGVPINTEAFF
TGTGCCAGCAGCTTCTCCTCGGGAGTCCCAATAAACACTGAAGCTTTCTTT
>TRBV5-1|-|-|TRBJ1-2
CASSLASQAFQYYGYTF
TGCGCCAGCAGCTTGGCCAGTCAGGCATTCCAATACTATGGCTACACCTTC
>TRBV19|-|-|TRBJ2-5
CASSIDQGQETQYF
TGTGCCAGTAGTATAGATCAGGGGCAAGAGACCCAGTACTTC
>TRBV12-5|-|-|TRBJ1-2
CASGSWDGGSNGYTF
TGTGCTAGTGGTTCGTGGGACGGGGGATCAAATGGCTACACCTTC
>TRBV7-7|-|TRBD2|TRBJ2-1
CASSQSGRLEQFF
TGTGCTAGCAGCCAGAGCGGGAGGCTTGAGCAGTTCTTC
>TRBV27|-|-|TRBJ2-7
CASSLSVGTVVYEQYF
TGTGCCAGCAGCCTTTCGGTGGGGACTGTAGTCTACGAGCAGTACTTC
>TRBV2|-|TRBD1|TRBJ1-2
CASSRDRINYGYTF
TGTGCCAGCTCCCGGGACAGGATTAACTATGGCTACACCTTC
>TRBV7-2|few|TRBD2|TRBJ2-7
CASSLEAGLSYEQYF
TGTGCCAGCAGCTTAGAAGCGGGACTCTCCTACGAGCAGTACTTC
>TRBV6-6|-|-|TRBJ1-3
CASSLTVVNGNTIYF
TGTGCCAGCAGTCTGACAGTGGTAAATGGAAACACCATATATTTT
>TRBV29-1|-|-|TRBJ2-2
CSVEDPEYSTGELFF
TGCAGCGTTGAAGATCCTGAGTACTCCACCGGGGAGCTGTTTTTT
>TRBV4-1|-|-|TRBJ2-2
CASSQGLARTGELFF
TGCGCCAGCAGCCAAGGATTAGCGAGAACCGGGGAGCTGTTTTTT
>TRBV6-5|-|TRBD1|TRBJ2-7
CASRRTGGYEQYF
TGTGCCAGCAGGCGGACAGGGGGATACGAGCAGTACTTC
>TRBV11-2|-|-|TRBJ2-7
CASSQTRPQGHEQYF
TGTGCCAGCAGCCAGACTAGGCCTCAAGGACACGAGCAGTACTTC
>TRBV2|-|-|TRBJ2-7
CASSVGAGFSYEQYF
TGTGCCAGCAGTGTAGGAGCGGGTTTCTCCTACGAGCAGTACTTC
>TRBV5-1|-|-|TRBJ2-5
CASSGGTSGETQYF
TGCGCCAGCAGCGGAGGGACTTCGGGGGAGACCCAGTACTTC
>TRBV6-5|-|-|TRBJ2-1
CASSYVLGADEQFF
TGTGCCAGCAGTTACGTTCTGGGTGCGGATGAGCAGTTCTTC
>TRBV25-1|once|TRBD1|TRBJ2-1
CASSDRDRWYNEQFF
TGTGCCAGCAGTGACCGGGACAGGTGGTACAATGAGCAGTTCTTC
>TRBV29-1|-|TRBD1|TRBJ2-7
CSVGGQESSYEQYF
TGCAGCGTTGGCGGACAGGAGAGCTCCTACGAGCAGTACTTC
>TRBV28|-|-|TRBJ1-2
CASETGVKGGYTF
TGTGCCAGCGAGACCGGGGTTAAAGGTGGCTACACCTTC
>TRBV2|-|TRBD2|TRBJ2-2
CASVGLAANTGELFF
TGTGCCAGCGTCGGGCTAGCGGCTAACACCGGGGAGCTGTTTTTT
>TRBV2|-|-|TRBJ1-1
CASTIGVEAFF
TGTGCCAGCACCATAGGAGTCGAAGCTTTCTTT
>TRBV5-3|-|TRBD1|TRBJ2-5
CARSPQGQQETQYF
TGTGCCAGAAGCCCACAGGGGCAACAAGAGACCCAGTACTTC
>TRBV27|-|TRBD2|TRBJ2-7
CASSLRRLAVTSSYEQYF
TGTGCCAGCAGTTTAAGAAGACTAGCGGTGACTAGCTCCTACGAGCAGTACTTC
>TRBV4-2|-|TRBD2|TRBJ2-7
CASSLEEGSGRGDEQYF
TGTGCCAGCAGCCTCGAAGAGGGTAGCGGGAGGGGGGACGAGCAGTACTTC
>TRBV9|-|-|TRBJ2-3
CASTGSGVVTDTQYF
TGTGCCAGCACCGGGTCGGGGGTGGTCACAGATACGCAGTATTTT
>TRBV5-1|-|TRBD2|TRBJ2-1
CASSQVAGGHNEQFF
TGCGCCAGCAGCCAGGTAGCGGGGGGACACAATGAGCAGTTCTTC
>TRBV20-1|few|-|TRBJ2-5
CSASLESAQYF
TGCAGTGCTAGCCTAGAGTCCGCGCAGTACTTC
>TRBV7-2|-|TRBD2|TRBJ2-3
CASSPGTSGDTQYF
TGTGCCAGCAGCCCAGGGACTAGCGGAGATACGCAGTATTTT
>TRBV25-1|few|-|TRBJ1-1
CASSDVGGYTEAFF
TGTGCCAGCAGTGATGTAGGGGGTTACACTGAAGCTTTCTTT
>TRBV6-5|-|TRBD2|TRBJ2-7
CASSRTSGYEQYF
TGTGCCAGCAGTAGGACTAGCGGCTACGAGCAGTACTTC
>TRBV27|-|TRBD1|TRBJ1-2
CASSTRVRQGANYGYTF
TGTGCCAGCAGTACTAGGGTGAGACAGGGGGCAAACTATGGCTACACCTTC
>TRBV2|-|-|TRBJ2-3
CASSEALWAGQITDTQYF
TGTGCCAGCAGTGAAGCGCTTTGGGCGGGCCAGATCACAGATACGCAGTATTTT
>TRBV5-4|-|-|TRBJ2-7
CASSLQGAYEQYF
TGTGCCAGCAGCCTCCAGGGTGCTTACGAGCAGTACTTC